This paragraph reports one TCR beta chain. The sample belongs to a study of blood T cell repertoires in COVID-19. Looking at the study overall: The study drew acute and convalescent COVID-19 samples from the United States, Italy and Spain.

Method: immunoSEQ multiplex PCR; TCRdb's copy keeps in-frame clones and lacks some. The data contain under 300,000 clones, around 89% of them singletons. The V segment lost 4 bases and the J segment 0 bases; nucleotides outside the gene matches: 6. Germline V CDR1 and CDR2: SGHNT, YYREEE (reference sequence). The CDR3 sequence is 16 residues long. The gene calls are TRBV5-4 and TRBJ2-7; 11 bases line up with TRBD2. This receptor was identified in a woman aged 40 to 50 who had recovered from COVID-19. The sequencing sample was made of peripheral blood. Here the CDR3 DNA reads TGTGCCAGCAGCGCCGGGCTAGCGGGGGGCTCCTACGAGCAGTACTTC. This gives the protein CASSAGLAGGSYEQYF.